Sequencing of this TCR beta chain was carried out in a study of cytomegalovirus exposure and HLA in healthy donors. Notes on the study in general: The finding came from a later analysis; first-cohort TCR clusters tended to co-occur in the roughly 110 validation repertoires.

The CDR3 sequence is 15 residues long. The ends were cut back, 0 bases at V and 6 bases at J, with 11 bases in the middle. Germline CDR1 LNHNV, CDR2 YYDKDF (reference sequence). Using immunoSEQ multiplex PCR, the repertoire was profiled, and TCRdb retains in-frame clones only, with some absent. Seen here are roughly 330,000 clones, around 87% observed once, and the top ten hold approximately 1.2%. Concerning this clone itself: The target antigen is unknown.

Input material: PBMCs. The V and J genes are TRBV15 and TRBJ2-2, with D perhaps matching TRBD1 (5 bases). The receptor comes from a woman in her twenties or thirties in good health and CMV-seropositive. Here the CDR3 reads CATSREGVVAGELFF. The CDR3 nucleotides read TGTGCCACCAGCAGAGAAGGGGTGGTGGCCGGGGAGCTGTTTTTT.